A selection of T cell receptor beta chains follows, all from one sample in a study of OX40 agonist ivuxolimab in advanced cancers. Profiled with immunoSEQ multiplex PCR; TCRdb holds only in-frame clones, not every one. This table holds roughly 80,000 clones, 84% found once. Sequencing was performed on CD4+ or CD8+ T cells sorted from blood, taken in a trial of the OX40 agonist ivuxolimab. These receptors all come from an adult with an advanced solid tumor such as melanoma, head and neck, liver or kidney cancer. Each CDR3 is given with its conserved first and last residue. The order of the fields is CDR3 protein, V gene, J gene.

CDR3: CATKRGHGYTF
V: TRBV28
J: TRBJ1-2

CDR3: CASSFTNSDGYTF
V: TRBV7-6
J: TRBJ1-2

CDR3: CATSTSTGLSQPQHF
V: TRBV15
J: TRBJ1-5

CDR3: CASSKKAPPGQGGDGYTF
V: TRBV21-1
J: TRBJ1-2

CDR3: CSVEKGRAGETQYF
V: TRBV29-1
J: TRBJ2-5

CDR3: CATSRDLNSRLSDYERYF
V: TRBV15
J: TRBJ2-7

CDR3: CASSYKGADTEAFF
V: TRBV5-1
J: TRBJ1-1

CDR3: CATSKETGSGYTF
V: TRBV15
J: TRBJ1-2

CDR3: CASSQDPGGLNYGYTF
V: TRBV4-1
J: TRBJ1-2

CDR3: CASSRPTRNYGYTF
V: TRBV5-6
J: TRBJ1-2

CDR3: CASSDYRATEQYF
V: TRBV7-2
J: TRBJ2-7

CDR3: CASSSLITGTLPAPLHF
V: TRBV2
J: TRBJ1-6

CDR3: CASSLGSEETQYF
V: TRBV5-1
J: TRBJ2-5

CDR3: CASSLRDRDTQYF
V: TRBV5-6
J: TRBJ2-3

CDR3: CASSLNRGRETQYF
V: TRBV5-4
J: TRBJ2-5

CDR3: CASSLSGGPYTF
V: TRBV27
J: TRBJ1-2

CDR3: CASSQGQGAELFF
V: TRBV28
J: TRBJ2-1

CDR3: CASSLPGQGAGNTIYF
V: TRBV7-3
J: TRBJ1-3

CDR3: CASNLGGGLSTDTQYF
V: TRBV5-1
J: TRBJ2-3

CDR3: CASSRGRGRARNQPQHF
V: TRBV28
J: TRBJ1-5

CDR3: CASSLDGQGANLVTGELFF
V: TRBV5-1
J: TRBJ2-2

CDR3: CASGSEGARGRQYF
V: TRBV2
J: TRBJ2-7

CDR3: CASSSGTRNFGYTF
V: TRBV5-1
J: TRBJ1-2

CDR3: CASSPLVSGDTGELFF
V: TRBV18
J: TRBJ2-2

CDR3: CASSPSGLLYEQYF
V: TRBV7-9
J: TRBJ2-7

CDR3: CASSQDAAEGTDTQYF
V: TRBV4-2
J: TRBJ2-3

CDR3: CASSFGILQRSNQPQHF
V: TRBV5-6
J: TRBJ1-5

CDR3: CASKLAALTDTQYF
V: TRBV6-6
J: TRBJ2-3

CDR3: CATSPGTGTYEQYF
V: TRBV6-1
J: TRBJ2-7

CDR3: CASSQFNDRSFYQPQHF
V: TRBV23-1
J: TRBJ1-5

CDR3: CASSRARGPYEQYF
V: TRBV5-5
J: TRBJ2-7

CDR3: CASSTSTGLLGNEQFF
V: TRBV28
J: TRBJ2-1

CDR3: CASSVASGGANEQYF
V: TRBV7-2
J: TRBJ2-7

CDR3: CASSFPMGRQYF
V: TRBV7-2
J: TRBJ2-3

CDR3: CASSPRQGDGYTF
V: TRBV5-1
J: TRBJ1-2

CDR3: CASSPRDRAYNEQFF
V: TRBV7-9
J: TRBJ2-1

CDR3: CASSLTTDTQYF
V: TRBV5-4
J: TRBJ2-3

CDR3: CASSYRGDEKLFF
V: TRBV6-5
J: TRBJ1-4

CDR3: CASSGTGVEKLFF
V: TRBV5-4
J: TRBJ1-4

CDR3: CASSLNAGQEETQYF
V: TRBV7-3
J: TRBJ2-5

CDR3: CASKDGRDYGYTF
V: TRBV10-2
J: TRBJ1-2

CDR3: CTSSQVGFNYGYTF
V: TRBV1
J: TRBJ1-2

CDR3: CASSQGTEGYGYTF
V: TRBV4-2
J: TRBJ1-2

CDR3: CASSLGSGRGAFF
V: TRBV11-2
J: TRBJ1-1

CDR3: CASSLGLVYNEQFF
V: TRBV7-2
J: TRBJ2-1